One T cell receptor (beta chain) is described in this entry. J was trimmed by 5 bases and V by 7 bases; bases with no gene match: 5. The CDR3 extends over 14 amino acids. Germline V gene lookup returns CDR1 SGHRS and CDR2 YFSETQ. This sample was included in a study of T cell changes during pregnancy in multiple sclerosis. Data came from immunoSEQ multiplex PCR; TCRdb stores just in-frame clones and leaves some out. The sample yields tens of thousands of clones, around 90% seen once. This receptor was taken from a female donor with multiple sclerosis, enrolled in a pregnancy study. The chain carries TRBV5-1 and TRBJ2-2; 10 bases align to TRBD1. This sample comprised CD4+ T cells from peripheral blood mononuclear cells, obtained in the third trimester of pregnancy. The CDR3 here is CASGDRGSTGELFF. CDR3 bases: TGCGCCAGCGGGGACAGGGGTAGTACCGGGGAGCTGTTTTTT.